These T cell receptor beta chains were read from a single sample in a study of cytomegalovirus exposure and HLA in healthy donors. Generated by immunoSEQ multiplex PCR, the TCRdb table keeps only in-frame clones and is missing some. The data contain fewer than 60,000 clones, roughly 50% of them singletons. The sequenced sample consisted of PBMCs. Receptor source: a human donor in good health. Each CDR3 is given with its conserved first and last residue. The D gene is left open where the match is weak. The size field is filled for only some rows; it gives once, few, many or a size class.

clone size: -; D gene: -; V gene: TRBV19; J gene: TRBJ2-2; CDR3 DNA: TGTGCCAGTAGTATCGTCGGGGAGCTGTTTTTT; CDR3 protein: CASSIVGELFF
clone size: -; D gene: TRBD1; V gene: TRBV4-3; J gene: TRBJ2-2; CDR3 DNA: TGCGCCAGCAGCCGGGGACAGGGGATGACCGGGGAGCTGTTTTTT; CDR3 protein: CASSRGQGMTGELFF
clone size: -; D gene: TRBD2; V gene: TRBV2; J gene: TRBJ2-1; CDR3 DNA: TGTGCCACCAAACTGACGCGGGGAGGGTCCTACAATGAGCAGTTCTTC; CDR3 protein: CATKLTRGGSYNEQFF
clone size: few; D gene: -; V gene: TRBV12-5; J gene: TRBJ1-2; CDR3 DNA: TGTGCTAGTGGCCTCGACAGATCCTATGGCTACACCTTC; CDR3 protein: CASGLDRSYGYTF
clone size: few; D gene: TRBD1; V gene: TRBV6-5; J gene: TRBJ2-7; CDR3 DNA: TGTGCCAGCAGTTACTCGTGGCAGGGGGCGGGTGAGCAGTACTTC; CDR3 protein: CASSYSWQGAGEQYF
clone size: -; D gene: TRBD2; V gene: TRBV30; J gene: TRBJ2-2; CDR3 DNA: TGTGCCTGCTCGGGACTAGCGGGGGGCCTAGGCGGGGAGCTGTTTTTT; CDR3 protein: CACSGLAGGLGGELFF
clone size: -; D gene: -; V gene: TRBV18; J gene: TRBJ1-5; CDR3 DNA: TGTGCCAGCTCAACGGGGCAGGCAGGGGGCAATCAGCCCCAGCATTTT; CDR3 protein: CASSTGQAGGNQPQHF
clone size: -; D gene: -; V gene: TRBV29-1; J gene: TRBJ2-3; CDR3 DNA: TGCAGCGGACTTCTGCAGATTAATACGCAGTATTTT; CDR3 protein: CSGLLQINTQYF
clone size: -; D gene: -; V gene: TRBV7-9; J gene: TRBJ1-1; CDR3 DNA: TGTGCCAGCAGCTTACTGGGCAGCCGTGAAGCTTTCTTT; CDR3 protein: CASSLLGSREAFF
clone size: few; D gene: TRBD1; V gene: TRBV6-1; J gene: TRBJ1-2; CDR3 DNA: TGTGCCAGCAGTGGGACAGGGGGATATGGCTACACCTTC; CDR3 protein: CASSGTGGYGYTF
clone size: -; D gene: TRBD1; V gene: TRBV27; J gene: TRBJ2-7; CDR3 DNA: TGTGCCAGCAGTTCACTCGGGACAGGGATTTGGGGGGGTGGATCCTACGAGCAGTACTTC; CDR3 protein: CASSSLGTGIWGGGSYEQYF
clone size: -; D gene: -; V gene: TRBV5-1; J gene: TRBJ1-6; CDR3 DNA: TGCGCCAGCGGACAAGAACAAACTAATTCACCCCTCCACTTT; CDR3 protein: CASGQEQTNSPLHF
clone size: few; D gene: -; V gene: TRBV7-8; J gene: TRBJ1-2; CDR3 DNA: TGTGCCAGCAGCTTAGCCAGTGGAGGCTATGGCTACACCTTC; CDR3 protein: CASSLASGGYGYTF
clone size: -; D gene: -; V gene: TRBV5-6; J gene: TRBJ2-7; CDR3 DNA: TGTGCCAGCAGCTTAAGACAGGCCTCTAGCATCGGGCAGTACTTC; CDR3 protein: CASSLRQASSIGQYF
clone size: -; D gene: -; V gene: TRBV5-6; J gene: TRBJ1-3; CDR3 DNA: TGTGCCAGCAGCTTGGCCAGAGGGCCCGGAAACACCATATATTTT; CDR3 protein: CASSLARGPGNTIYF
clone size: -; D gene: -; V gene: TRBV7-2; J gene: TRBJ2-7; CDR3 DNA: TGTGCCAGCAGCTTAGCTGAGGGCTACTACGAGCAGTACTTC; CDR3 protein: CASSLAEGYYEQYF
clone size: -; D gene: -; V gene: TRBV4-3; J gene: TRBJ1-5; CDR3 DNA: TGCGCCAGCAGCAAAGACCCATTTAGCAATCAGCCCCAGCATTTT; CDR3 protein: CASSKDPFSNQPQHF
clone size: few; D gene: TRBD1; V gene: TRBV7-8; J gene: TRBJ1-1; CDR3 DNA: TGTGCCAGCAGCCCTATGACAGGGGGCTTCGGGAACACTGAAGCTTTCTTT; CDR3 protein: CASSPMTGGFGNTEAFF
clone size: -; D gene: TRBD1; V gene: TRBV6-6; J gene: TRBJ1-5; CDR3 DNA: TGTGCCAGCAGTGCCAGGGGGGGCAATCAGCCCCAGCATTTT; CDR3 protein: CASSARGGNQPQHF
clone size: few; D gene: TRBD1; V gene: TRBV5-6; J gene: TRBJ2-5; CDR3 DNA: TGTGCCAGCAGCGTAACAGGGGAAGAGACCCAGTACTTC; CDR3 protein: CASSVTGEETQYF
clone size: -; D gene: -; V gene: TRBV30; J gene: TRBJ1-6; CDR3 DNA: TGTGCCTGGAGGGGTCAGGCGCTAAATAATTCACCCCTCCACTTT; CDR3 protein: CAWRGQALNNSPLHF
clone size: -; D gene: TRBD1; V gene: TRBV18; J gene: TRBJ1-1; CDR3 DNA: TGTGCCAGCTCGGGAAGACAGGGGTGGACTGAAGCTTTCTTT; CDR3 protein: CASSGRQGWTEAFF
clone size: -; D gene: TRBD1; V gene: TRBV6-5; J gene: TRBJ1-2; CDR3 DNA: TGTGCCAGCAGTGGACAGGGGGCGGGTTATGGCTACACCTTC; CDR3 protein: CASSGQGAGYGYTF
clone size: few; D gene: -; V gene: TRBV6-5; J gene: TRBJ2-7; CDR3 DNA: TGTGCCAGCAGTTACTCGAAACCAACATCCTACGAGCAGTACTTC; CDR3 protein: CASSYSKPTSYEQYF
clone size: -; D gene: -; V gene: TRBV7-8; J gene: TRBJ2-7; CDR3 DNA: TGTGCCAGCAGTCATAATCGGGAGCAGCAGTACTTC; CDR3 protein: CASSHNREQQYF
clone size: few; D gene: -; V gene: TRBV4-1; J gene: TRBJ1-1; CDR3 DNA: TGCGCCAGCAGCCTTGACAGTTACACTGAAGCTTTCTTT; CDR3 protein: CASSLDSYTEAFF
clone size: few; D gene: -; V gene: TRBV25-1; J gene: TRBJ1-1; CDR3 DNA: TGTGCCAGCAGTGCTTCCGGCGGGACTGAAGCTTTCTTT; CDR3 protein: CASSASGGTEAFF
clone size: few; D gene: -; V gene: TRBV7-2; J gene: TRBJ1-5; CDR3 DNA: TGTGCCAGCAGCTTATACCCCACAGGATACAATCAGCCCCAGCATTTT; CDR3 protein: CASSLYPTGYNQPQHF
clone size: -; D gene: TRBD1; V gene: TRBV11-2; J gene: TRBJ1-6; CDR3 DNA: TGTGCCAGCAGCTCACAGGGGAACTATAATTCACCCCTCCACTTT; CDR3 protein: CASSSQGNYNSPLHF
clone size: -; D gene: -; V gene: TRBV4-3; J gene: TRBJ2-5; CDR3 DNA: TGCGCCAGCAGCCAAGTGTCGGGGGAGACCCAGTACTTC; CDR3 protein: CASSQVSGETQYF
clone size: -; D gene: TRBD2; V gene: TRBV5-4; J gene: TRBJ2-7; CDR3 DNA: TGTGCCAGCAGCCCTATTGTGGTAGCGGGGGCGGACGAGCAGTACTTC; CDR3 protein: CASSPIVVAGADEQYF
clone size: -; D gene: TRBD2; V gene: TRBV28; J gene: TRBJ2-7; CDR3 DNA: TGTGCCAGCAGGGACCCCGGGGGGTCCTACGAGCAGTACTTC; CDR3 protein: CASRDPGGSYEQYF
clone size: -; D gene: TRBD1; V gene: TRBV7-2; J gene: TRBJ1-5; CDR3 DNA: TGTGCCAGCAGCGGGCGACAGGGGAATCAGCCCCAGCATTTT; CDR3 protein: CASSGRQGNQPQHF
clone size: -; D gene: TRBD1; V gene: TRBV5-6; J gene: TRBJ1-6; CDR3 DNA: TGTGCCAGCAGTTGGGACAGGGAGGTTTCCCTCCACTTT; CDR3 protein: CASSWDREVSLHF
clone size: few; D gene: -; V gene: TRBV5-1; J gene: TRBJ2-3; CDR3 DNA: TGCGCCAGCAGCGCCGCGCGGGGAAACACAGATACGCAGTATTTT; CDR3 protein: CASSAARGNTDTQYF
clone size: -; D gene: TRBD1; V gene: TRBV7-9; J gene: TRBJ1-1; CDR3 DNA: TGTGCCGCCCGACAGGGGGCGGGCACTGAAGCTTTCTTT; CDR3 protein: CAARQGAGTEAFF
clone size: -; D gene: -; V gene: TRBV9; J gene: TRBJ2-6; CDR3 DNA: TGTGCCAGCAGCCCGACCCTTCCAGGGAATGGGGCCAACGTCCTGACTTTC; CDR3 protein: CASSPTLPGNGANVLTF
clone size: -; D gene: TRBD2; V gene: TRBV11-1; J gene: TRBJ2-1; CDR3 DNA: TGTGCCAGCAGCTTAGACCTGCTAGCGGGGGGGCTCAATGAGCAGTTCTTC; CDR3 protein: CASSLDLLAGGLNEQFF
clone size: few; D gene: -; V gene: TRBV4-2; J gene: TRBJ1-2; CDR3 DNA: TGTGCCAGCAGCCAACTCGAGGGCAGCGGAGGGGGCTACACCTTC; CDR3 protein: CASSQLEGSGGGYTF
clone size: few; D gene: TRBD1; V gene: TRBV15; J gene: TRBJ1-2; CDR3 DNA: TGTGCCACCAGCAGACCCAGGGGACAGGGGTTCTATGGCTACACCTTC; CDR3 protein: CATSRPRGQGFYGYTF
clone size: once; D gene: TRBD1; V gene: TRBV18; J gene: TRBJ1-1; CDR3 DNA: TGTGCCAGCTCACCGGAGTCAGGGGGAAGGACTGAAGCTTTCTTT; CDR3 protein: CASSPESGGRTEAFF
clone size: -; D gene: -; V gene: TRBV5-1; J gene: TRBJ2-7; CDR3 DNA: TGCGCCAGCAGCTTGGGGCAGGGTCGATCCTACGAGCAGTACTTC; CDR3 protein: CASSLGQGRSYEQYF
clone size: -; D gene: TRBD1; V gene: TRBV15; J gene: TRBJ2-7; CDR3 DNA: TGTGCCACCAGCGACGGGACAGGAGCCTACGAGCAGTACTTC; CDR3 protein: CATSDGTGAYEQYF